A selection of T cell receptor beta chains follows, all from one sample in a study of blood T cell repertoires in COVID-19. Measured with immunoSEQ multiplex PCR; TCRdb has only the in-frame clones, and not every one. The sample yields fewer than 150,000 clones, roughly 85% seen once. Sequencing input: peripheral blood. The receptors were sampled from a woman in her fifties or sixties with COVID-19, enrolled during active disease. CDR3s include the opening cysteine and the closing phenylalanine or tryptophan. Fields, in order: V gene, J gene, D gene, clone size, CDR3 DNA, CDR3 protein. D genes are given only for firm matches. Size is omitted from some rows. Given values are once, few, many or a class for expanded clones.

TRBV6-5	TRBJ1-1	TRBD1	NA	TGTGCCAGCAGCGAGACAGGGTATGTTGAAGCTTTCTTT	CASSETGYVEAFF
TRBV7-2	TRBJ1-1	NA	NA	TGTGCCAGCAGCCCCCAGGAGAACACTGAAGCTTTCTTT	CASSPQENTEAFF
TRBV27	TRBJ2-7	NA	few	TGTGCCAGCGCTTGGGGCGGGGTGCGTTTTGCTCACGAGCAGTACTTC	CASAWGGVRFAHEQYF
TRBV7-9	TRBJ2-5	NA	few	TGTGCCAGCAAGGATACTAGTCGGGAGACCCAGTACTTC	CASKDTSRETQYF
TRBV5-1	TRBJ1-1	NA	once	TGCGCCAGCAGCTTGGTAGGGGTGGACACTGAAGCTTTCTTT	CASSLVGVDTEAFF
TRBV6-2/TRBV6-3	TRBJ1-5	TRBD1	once	TGTGCCAGCAGTCAACACCCCGGGGACAGGGCTCAGCCCCAGCATTTT	CASSQHPGDRAQPQHF
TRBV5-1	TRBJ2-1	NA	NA	TGCGCCAGCAGCTTGGGACAGGATAGCTACAATGAGCAGTTCTTC	CASSLGQDSYNEQFF
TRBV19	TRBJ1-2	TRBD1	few	TGTGCCAGTAAACCTCAGGGGGCGCATTATGGCTACACCTTC	CASKPQGAHYGYTF
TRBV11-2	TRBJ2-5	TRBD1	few	TGTGCCAGCAGCTTAGGGACAGGGCAAGAGACCCAGTACTTC	CASSLGTGQETQYF
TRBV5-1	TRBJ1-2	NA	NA	TGCGCCAGCAGCTTGCCCCCAGGCCAGTCAAACTATGGCTACACCTTC	CASSLPPGQSNYGYTF
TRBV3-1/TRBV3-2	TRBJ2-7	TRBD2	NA	TGTGCCAGCTCTCCCTCGGGACTATCCTTCTACGAGCAGTACTTC	CASSPSGLSFYEQYF
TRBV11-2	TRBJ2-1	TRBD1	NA	TGTGCCAGCAGCACATACTCCGGGACAGATTACAATGAGCAGTTCTTC	CASSTYSGTDYNEQFF
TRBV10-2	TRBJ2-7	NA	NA	TGCGCCACCCACCCCCAGGGGAGCTCCTACGAGCAGTACTTC	CATHPQGSSYEQYF
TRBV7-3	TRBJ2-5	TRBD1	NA	TGTGCCAGCAGCCCCACCCCGGACAGGGAGACCCAGTACTTC	CASSPTPDRETQYF
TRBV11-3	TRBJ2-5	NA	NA	TGTGCCAGCAGCTTAGATCCAGGACAACAAGAGACCCAGTACTTC	CASSLDPGQQETQYF
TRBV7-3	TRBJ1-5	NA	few	TGTGCCAGCAGCTTGCTAGATGGTGAAACGGCCCGAAGTGGCAATCAGCCCCAGCATTTT	CASSLLDGETARSGNQPQHF
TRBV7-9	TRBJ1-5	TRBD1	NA	TGTGCCAGCAGCTTAGGGACAGGGGGCTATCAGCCCCAGCATTTT	CASSLGTGGYQPQHF